This T cell receptor beta chain derives from a study of blood T cell repertoires in COVID-19 (dated by TCRdb to the early 2020s). Notes on the research overall: Samples from collaborators originated in the United States, Italy and Spain and spanned both the acute and convalescent phases of COVID-19. The material from the prospective study consisted of cDNA or gDNA derived from T cells, B-cell-depleted T cells, or PBMCs. Deeply sampled blood TCRbeta repertoires from subjects exposed to, actively infected with, or recovered from COVID-19 were included in the dataset. The repertoires were made available in a free public database intended to serve as a resource for research on the immune response to SARS-CoV-2. Samples came from the ongoing ImmuneRACE study (first 160 participants) plus 1,254 subjects from 6 global collaborators. The sample metadata nearly always contained a de-identified subject ID, COVID-19 status, age in years and sex. HLA class I and class II types, where available, came from metadata supplied by the sample provider rather than from assay-based typing.

Study-level results and caveats: How much clinical and demographic metadata was included differed by source and by participant, and the metadata was provided uncurated.

A note on this clone: The specificity of this receptor is unknown. Qualities for individual bases were not recorded, and no much larger clone is one base off.

The CDR3 numbers 15 residues from cysteine through phenylalanine. The read is trimmed to its CDR3 DNA, 45 bases read in frame from base 1. The germline V gene encodes CDR1 PRHDT and CDR2 FYEKMQ (reference sequence). The V end gives up 3 bases and the J end 5 bases, leaving 7 bases in the junction not matched to a gene. TCRbeta CDR3 regions were amplified from genomic DNA by means of the immunoSEQ Assay, a bias-controlled multiplex PCR. Per the authors' processing: The number of nucleated cells in each sample was estimated by amplification of reference gene primers within the assay. Sequence reads were collapsed and filtered to measure the absolute abundance of every unique TCRbeta CDR3 rearrangement. For each sample, productive Simpson clonality was calculated as the square root of Simpson's diversity index over productive rearrangements. The clones in this table, taken by TCRdb from immuneACCESS, are in-frame only. Not every clone is retained; where verified, under half of the shortfall comes from an unresolved V gene, and the cause of the rest is unknown. V and J calls plus clone size are reproduced from that table; the DNA served to infer D and trimming. The sample table holds roughly 120,000 clones, of which approximately 88% were seen once. 0.7% to 1% of the sample belongs to the ten largest clones.

Collaborating institutions collected whole blood in K2EDTA tubes following their own protocols. For TCRbeta analysis, collaborator samples were shipped as frozen whole blood, as isolated PBMCs, or as DNA extracted from either sample type. Here the chain combines TRBV13 and TRBJ2-7; 10 central nucleotides agree with TRBD1. The sequence derives from a woman aged 70 to 79 with acute or convalescent COVID-19. Specimen: peripheral blood. The CDR3 region has the sequence CASSFRDRGSHEQYF. Read as DNA, the sequence is TGTGCCAGCAGCTTCCGGGACAGGGGAAGCCACGAGCAGTACTTC.